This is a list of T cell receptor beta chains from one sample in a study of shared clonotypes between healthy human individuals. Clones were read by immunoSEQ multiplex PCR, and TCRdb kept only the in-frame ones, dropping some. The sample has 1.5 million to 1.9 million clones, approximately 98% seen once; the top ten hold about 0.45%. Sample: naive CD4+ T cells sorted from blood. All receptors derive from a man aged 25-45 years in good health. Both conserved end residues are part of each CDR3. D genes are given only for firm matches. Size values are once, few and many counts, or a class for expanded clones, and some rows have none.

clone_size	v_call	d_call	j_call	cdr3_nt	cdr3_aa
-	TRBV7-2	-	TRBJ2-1	TGTGCCAGCAGCCACGATGTCGGAGTTGGAGAGCAGTTCTTC	CASSHDVGVGEQFF
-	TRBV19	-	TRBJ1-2	TGTGCCAGTTCTATCCGGGAAAACTATGGCTACACCTTC	CASSIRENYGYTF
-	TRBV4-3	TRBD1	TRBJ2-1	TGCGCCAGCAGCCAAGATGACAGGGTCTCCTACAATGAGCAGTTCTTC	CASSQDDRVSYNEQFF
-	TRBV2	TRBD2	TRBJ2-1	TGTGCCAGCAGTGACTCCCTAGCGGGAGGGCCCGCATATGAGCAGTTCTTC	CASSDSLAGGPAYEQFF
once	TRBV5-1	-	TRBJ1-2	TGCGCCAGCAGCTTGGTTGGCGCAGGGGCCAACTATGGCTACACCTTC	CASSLVGAGANYGYTF
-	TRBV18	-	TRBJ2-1	TGTGCCAGCTCACCACCGACAAGGGAATACAATGAGCAGTTCTTC	CASSPPTREYNEQFF
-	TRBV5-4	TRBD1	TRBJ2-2	TGTGCCAGCAGCTGGGACAGGGATCGGTACACCGGGGAGCTGTTTTTT	CASSWDRDRYTGELFF
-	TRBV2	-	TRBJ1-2	TGTGCCAGCAGTGGAAACTATGGCTACACCTTC	CASSGNYGYTF
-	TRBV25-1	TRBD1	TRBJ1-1	TGTGCCAGCGGATTCGGACAGGGCGCAAGGACTGAAGCTTTCTTT	CASGFGQGARTEAFF
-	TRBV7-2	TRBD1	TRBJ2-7	TGTGCCAGCACCTTACCGGGACAGAACTCCTACGAGCAGTACTTC	CASTLPGQNSYEQYF
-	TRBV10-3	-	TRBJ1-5	TGTGCCATCAGTGAAAGACAGATCAATCAGCCCCAGCATTTT	CAISERQINQPQHF
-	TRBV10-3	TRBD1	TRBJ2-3	TGTGCCATCAGGGCGGGACAGGGTGTGAAAAATACGCAGTATTTT	CAIRAGQGVKNTQYF
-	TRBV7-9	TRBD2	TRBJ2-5	TGTGCCAGCAGCCCACAGGCTAGCGGGAGACCGGCCCAGTACTTC	CASSPQASGRPAQYF
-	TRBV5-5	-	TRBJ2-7	TGTGCCAGCAGCTTGAGATCCGAAAACCGGGGCGAGCAGTACTTC	CASSLRSENRGEQYF
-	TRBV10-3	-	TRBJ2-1	TGTGCCTCGACCCCCAACGGGAAGTGGGATGAGCAGTTCTTC	CASTPNGKWDEQFF
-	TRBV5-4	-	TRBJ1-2	TGTGCCAGCAGCTTGGACGGCATACATAACTATGGCTACACCTTC	CASSLDGIHNYGYTF
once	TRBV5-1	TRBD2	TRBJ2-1	TGCGCCAGCAGCTTGGGTGTGACTAGCGGGAGGAACTCCTACAATGAGCAGTTCTTC	CASSLGVTSGRNSYNEQFF
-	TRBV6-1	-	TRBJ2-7	TGTGCCAGCATCGGAGCATCCCCGGGTGAGCAGTACTTC	CASIGASPGEQYF
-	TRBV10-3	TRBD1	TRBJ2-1	TGTGCCATCGACAGGGGGCCGGGCAATGAGCAGTTCTTC	CAIDRGPGNEQFF
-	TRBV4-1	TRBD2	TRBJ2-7	TGCGCCAGCAGCCGAGAAGTAGCGGGAGTAGTTCCCTACGAGCAGTACTTC	CASSREVAGVVPYEQYF
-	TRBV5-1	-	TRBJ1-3	TGCGCCAGCAGCCCTATGGCGAGCTCTGGAAACACCATATATTTT	CASSPMASSGNTIYF
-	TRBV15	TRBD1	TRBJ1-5	TGTGCCACCAGCGATGACAGGGGACTCAATCAGCCCCAGCATTTT	CATSDDRGLNQPQHF
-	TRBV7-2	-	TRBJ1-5	TGTGCCAGCAGCTCCTTTAGCGGTGGCCATCTCCAGCATTTT	CASSSFSGGHLQHF
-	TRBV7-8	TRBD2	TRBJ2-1	TGTGCCAGCAAGGGTCGGGGTACTAGCGGAACTCTACTGGACAATGAGCAGTTCTTC	CASKGRGTSGTLLDNEQFF
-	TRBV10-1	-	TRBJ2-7	TGCGCCAGCAGTGAAAAGCGAGGCTACGAGCAGTACTTC	CASSEKRGYEQYF
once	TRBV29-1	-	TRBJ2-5	TGCAGCGTTGAAGGGGCCCAGTACTTC	CSVEGAQYF
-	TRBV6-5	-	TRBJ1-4	TGTGCCAGCAGTTACCAGGTTTCTAATGAAAAACTGTTTTTT	CASSYQVSNEKLFF
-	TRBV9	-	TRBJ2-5	TGTGCCAGCAGCGTAGGGGAACTCGTTGTTGAGACCCAGTACTTC	CASSVGELVVETQYF
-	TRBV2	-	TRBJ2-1	TGTGCCAGCAGCCAAGGACTAGTCAGGGGTGAGCAGTTCTTC	CASSQGLVRGEQFF
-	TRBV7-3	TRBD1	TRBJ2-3	TGTGCCAGCAGCTTAAGCCCAGGGGGCTCGGATACGCAGTATTTT	CASSLSPGGSDTQYF
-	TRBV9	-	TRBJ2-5	TGTGCCAGCAGCGTAGCAGGCGGTAAAGAGACCCAGTACTTC	CASSVAGGKETQYF
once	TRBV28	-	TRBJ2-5	TGTGCCAGCAGCTGGGGGGACGGCACCCAGTACTTC	CASSWGDGTQYF
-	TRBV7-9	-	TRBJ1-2	TGTGCCAGCAGCTTAGCCGACTCCGGGACGGATGGCTACACCTTC	CASSLADSGTDGYTF
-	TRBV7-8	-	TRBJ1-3	TGTGCCAGCAGCTTAGCGGGGGGAACTGGAAACACCATATATTTT	CASSLAGGTGNTIYF
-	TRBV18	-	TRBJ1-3	TGTGCCAGCTCACCACCGCTTGGAAACACCATATATTTT	CASSPPLGNTIYF
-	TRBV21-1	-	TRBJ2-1	TGTGCCAGCAGCAATAAGCGGAACTACAATGAGCAGTTCTTC	CASSNKRNYNEQFF
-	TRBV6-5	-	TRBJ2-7	TGTGCCAGCAGACCCCTGAAAAGTTACGAGCAGTACTTC	CASRPLKSYEQYF
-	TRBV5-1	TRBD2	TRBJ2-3	TGCGCCAGCAGCTTGAAAGGGGGAGCGGGAGGTTCCACAGATACGCAGTATTTT	CASSLKGGAGGSTDTQYF